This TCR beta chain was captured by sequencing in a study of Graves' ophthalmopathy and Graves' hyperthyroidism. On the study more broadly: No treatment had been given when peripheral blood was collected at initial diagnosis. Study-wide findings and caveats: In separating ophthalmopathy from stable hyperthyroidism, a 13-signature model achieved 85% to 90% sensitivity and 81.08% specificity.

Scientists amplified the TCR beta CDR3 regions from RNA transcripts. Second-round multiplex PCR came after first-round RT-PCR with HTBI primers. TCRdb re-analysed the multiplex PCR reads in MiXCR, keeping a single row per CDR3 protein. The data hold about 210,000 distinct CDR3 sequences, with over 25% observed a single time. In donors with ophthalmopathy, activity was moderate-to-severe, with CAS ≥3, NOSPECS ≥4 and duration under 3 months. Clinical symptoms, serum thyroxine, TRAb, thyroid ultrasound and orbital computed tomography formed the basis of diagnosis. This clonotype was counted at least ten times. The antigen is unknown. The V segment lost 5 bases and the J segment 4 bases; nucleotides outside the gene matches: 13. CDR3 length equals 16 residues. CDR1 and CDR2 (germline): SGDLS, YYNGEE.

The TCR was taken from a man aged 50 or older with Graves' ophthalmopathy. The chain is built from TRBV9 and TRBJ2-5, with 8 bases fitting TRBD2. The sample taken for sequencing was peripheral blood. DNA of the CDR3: TGTGCCAGCAGTCCAGGCTGGGCTAGCGGGCTAGAGACCCAGTACTTC. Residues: CASSPGWASGLETQYF.